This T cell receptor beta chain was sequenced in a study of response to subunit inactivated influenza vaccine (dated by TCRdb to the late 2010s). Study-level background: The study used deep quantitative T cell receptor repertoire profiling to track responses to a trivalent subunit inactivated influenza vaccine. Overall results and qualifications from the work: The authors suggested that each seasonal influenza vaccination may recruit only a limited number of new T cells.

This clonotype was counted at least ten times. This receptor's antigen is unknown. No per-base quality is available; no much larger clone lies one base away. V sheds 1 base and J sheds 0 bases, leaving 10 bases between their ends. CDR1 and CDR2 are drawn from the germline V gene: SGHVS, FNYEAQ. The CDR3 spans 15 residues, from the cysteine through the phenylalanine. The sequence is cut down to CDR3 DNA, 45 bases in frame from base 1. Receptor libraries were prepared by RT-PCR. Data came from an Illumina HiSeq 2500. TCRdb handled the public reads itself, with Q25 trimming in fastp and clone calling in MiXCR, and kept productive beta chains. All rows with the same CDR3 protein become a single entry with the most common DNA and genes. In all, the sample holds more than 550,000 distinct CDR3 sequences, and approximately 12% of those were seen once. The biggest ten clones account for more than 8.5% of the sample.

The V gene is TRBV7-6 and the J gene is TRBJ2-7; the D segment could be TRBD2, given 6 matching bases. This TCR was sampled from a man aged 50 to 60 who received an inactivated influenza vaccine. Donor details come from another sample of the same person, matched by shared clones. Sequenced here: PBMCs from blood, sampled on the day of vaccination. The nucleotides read TGTGCCAGCAGCTTAGGTTCCGGGAGCTCCTACGAGCAGTACTTC. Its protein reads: CASSLGSGSSYEQYF.